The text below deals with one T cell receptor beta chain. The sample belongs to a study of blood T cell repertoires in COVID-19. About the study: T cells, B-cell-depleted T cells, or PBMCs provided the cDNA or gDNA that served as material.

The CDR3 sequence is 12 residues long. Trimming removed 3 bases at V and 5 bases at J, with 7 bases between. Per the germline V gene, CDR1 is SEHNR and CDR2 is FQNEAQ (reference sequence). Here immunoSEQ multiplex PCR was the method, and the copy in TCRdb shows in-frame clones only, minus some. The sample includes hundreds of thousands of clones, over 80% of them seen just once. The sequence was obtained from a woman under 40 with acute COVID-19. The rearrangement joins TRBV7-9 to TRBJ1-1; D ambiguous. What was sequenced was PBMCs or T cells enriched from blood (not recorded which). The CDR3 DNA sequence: TGTGCCAGCAGCTTTTTGCGGACTGAAGCTTTCTTT. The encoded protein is CASSFLRTEAFF. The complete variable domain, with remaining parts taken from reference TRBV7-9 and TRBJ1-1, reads DTGVSQNPRHKITKRGQNVTFRCDPISEHNRLYWYRQTLGQGPEFLTYFQNEAQLEKSRLLSDRFSAERPKGSFSTLEIQRTEQGDSAMYLCASSFLRTEAFFGQGTRLTVV.